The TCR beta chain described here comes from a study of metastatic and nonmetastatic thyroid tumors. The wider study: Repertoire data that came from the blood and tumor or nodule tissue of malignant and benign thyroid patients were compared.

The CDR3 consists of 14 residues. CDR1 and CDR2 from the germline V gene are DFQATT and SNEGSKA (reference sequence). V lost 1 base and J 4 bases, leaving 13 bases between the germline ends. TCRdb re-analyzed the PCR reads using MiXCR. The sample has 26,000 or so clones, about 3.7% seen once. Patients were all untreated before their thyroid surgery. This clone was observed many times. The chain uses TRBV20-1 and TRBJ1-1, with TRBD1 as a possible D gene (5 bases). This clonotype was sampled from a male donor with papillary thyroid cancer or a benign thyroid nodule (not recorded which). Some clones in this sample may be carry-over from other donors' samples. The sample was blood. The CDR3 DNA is TGCAGTGCTAGAGCGGTGGGGGGTCCCACTGAAGCTTTCTTT. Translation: CSARAVGGPTEAFF.